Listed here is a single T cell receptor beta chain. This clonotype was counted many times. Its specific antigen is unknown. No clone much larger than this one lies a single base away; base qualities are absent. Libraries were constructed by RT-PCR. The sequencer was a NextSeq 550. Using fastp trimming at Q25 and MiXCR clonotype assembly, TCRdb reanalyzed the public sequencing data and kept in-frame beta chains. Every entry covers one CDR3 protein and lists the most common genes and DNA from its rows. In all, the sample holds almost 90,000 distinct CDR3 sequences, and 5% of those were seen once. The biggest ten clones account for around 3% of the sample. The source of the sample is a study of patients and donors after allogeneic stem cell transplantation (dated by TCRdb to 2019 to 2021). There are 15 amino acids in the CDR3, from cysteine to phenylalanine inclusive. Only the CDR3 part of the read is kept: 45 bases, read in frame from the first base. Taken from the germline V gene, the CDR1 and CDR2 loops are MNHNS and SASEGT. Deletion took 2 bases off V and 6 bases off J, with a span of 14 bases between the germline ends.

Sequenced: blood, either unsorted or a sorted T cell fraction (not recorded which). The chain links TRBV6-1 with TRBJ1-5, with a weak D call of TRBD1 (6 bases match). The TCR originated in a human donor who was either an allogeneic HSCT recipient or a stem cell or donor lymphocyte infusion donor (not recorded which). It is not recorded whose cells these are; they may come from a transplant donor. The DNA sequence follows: TGTGCCAGCAGTGAATCTGGGGGGGGCAGTCAGCCCCAGCATTTT. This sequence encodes CASSESGGGSQPQHF.